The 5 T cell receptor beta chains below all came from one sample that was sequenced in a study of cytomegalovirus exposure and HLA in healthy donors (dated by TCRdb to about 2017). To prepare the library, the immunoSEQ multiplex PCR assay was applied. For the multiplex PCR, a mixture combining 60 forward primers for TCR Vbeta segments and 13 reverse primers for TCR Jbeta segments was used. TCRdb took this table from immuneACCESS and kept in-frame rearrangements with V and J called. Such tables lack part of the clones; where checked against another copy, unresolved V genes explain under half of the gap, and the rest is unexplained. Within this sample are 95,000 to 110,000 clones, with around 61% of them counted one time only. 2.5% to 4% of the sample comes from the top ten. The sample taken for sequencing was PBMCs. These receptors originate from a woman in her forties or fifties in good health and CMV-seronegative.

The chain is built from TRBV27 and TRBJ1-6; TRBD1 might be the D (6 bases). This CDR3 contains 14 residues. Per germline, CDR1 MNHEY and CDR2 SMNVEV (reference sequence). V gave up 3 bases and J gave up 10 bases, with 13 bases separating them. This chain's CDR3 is CASSFGGGGSPLHF. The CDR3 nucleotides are TGTGCCAGCAGTTTTGGGGGCGGAGGATCACCCCTCCACTTT.

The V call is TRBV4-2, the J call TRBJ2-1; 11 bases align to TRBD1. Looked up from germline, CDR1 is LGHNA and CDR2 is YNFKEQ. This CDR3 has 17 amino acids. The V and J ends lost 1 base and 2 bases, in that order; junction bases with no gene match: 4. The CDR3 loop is CASSQVPGQGAYNEQFF. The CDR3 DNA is TGTGCCAGCAGCCAAGTACCGGGACAGGGGGCCTACAATGAGCAGTTCTTC.

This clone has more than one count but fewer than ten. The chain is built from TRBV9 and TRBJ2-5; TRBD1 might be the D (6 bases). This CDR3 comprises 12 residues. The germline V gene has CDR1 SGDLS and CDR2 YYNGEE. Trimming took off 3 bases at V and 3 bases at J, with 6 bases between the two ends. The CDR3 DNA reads TGTGCCAGCAGCGACAGGGAAGAGACCCAGTACTTC. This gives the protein CASSDREETQYF.

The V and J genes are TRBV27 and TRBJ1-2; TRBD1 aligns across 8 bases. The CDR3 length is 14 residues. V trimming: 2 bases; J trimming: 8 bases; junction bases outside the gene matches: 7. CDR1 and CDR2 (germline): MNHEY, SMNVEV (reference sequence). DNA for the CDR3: TGTGCCAGCAGTTTACTCACAGGGGGTAGGGGCTACACCTTC. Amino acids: CASSLLTGGRGYTF.

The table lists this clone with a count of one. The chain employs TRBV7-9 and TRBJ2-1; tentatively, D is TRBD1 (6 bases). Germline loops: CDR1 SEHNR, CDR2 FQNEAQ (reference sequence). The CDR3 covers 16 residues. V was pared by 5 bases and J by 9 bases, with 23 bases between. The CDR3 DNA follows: TGTGCCAGCAGCCCCCACCTCAGGGGTGTTAACGGTGAGCAGTTCTTC. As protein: CASSPHLRGVNGEQFF.